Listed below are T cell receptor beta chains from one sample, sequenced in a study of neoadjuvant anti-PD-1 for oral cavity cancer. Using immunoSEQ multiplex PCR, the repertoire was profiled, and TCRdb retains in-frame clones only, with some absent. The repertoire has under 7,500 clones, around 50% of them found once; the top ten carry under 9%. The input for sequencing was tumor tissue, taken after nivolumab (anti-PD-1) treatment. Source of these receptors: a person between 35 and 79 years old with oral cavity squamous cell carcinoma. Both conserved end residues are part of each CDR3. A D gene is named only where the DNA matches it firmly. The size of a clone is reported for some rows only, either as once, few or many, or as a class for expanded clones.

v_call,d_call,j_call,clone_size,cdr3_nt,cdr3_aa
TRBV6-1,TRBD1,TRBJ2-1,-,TGTGCCAGCAGGTACCGGACAGGGACCTACGAGCAGTTCTTC,CASRYRTGTYEQFF
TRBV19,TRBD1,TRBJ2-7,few,TGTGCCAGTAGTGCAGGGACAGGGCGAAGGGACGAGCAGTACTTC,CASSAGTGRRDEQYF
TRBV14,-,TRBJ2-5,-,TGTGCCAGCAGCCAAGCAGGGGAGACCCAGTACTTC,CASSQAGETQYF
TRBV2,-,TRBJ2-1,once,TGTGCCAGCAGAGCAGGGGACCAGTTCAATGAGCAGTTCTTC,CASRAGDQFNEQFF
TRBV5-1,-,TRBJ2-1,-,TGCGCCAGCCAGGACTCTTTAACCTACAATGAGCAGTTCTTC,CASQDSLTYNEQFF
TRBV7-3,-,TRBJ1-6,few,TGTGCCAGCAGCCAGGGTAATTCACCCCTCCACTTT,CASSQGNSPLHF
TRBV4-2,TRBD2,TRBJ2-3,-,TGTGCCAGCAGCCAAGCCGGGACTAGTTACTATTTT,CASSQAGTSYYF
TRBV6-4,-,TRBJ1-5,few,TGTGCCAGCAGTGAGGGGATGGGACAGCCCCAGCATTTT,CASSEGMGQPQHF
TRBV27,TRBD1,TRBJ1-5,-,TGTGCCAGCAGTCCCGGGACAGGCGTCAATCAGCCCCAGCATTTT,CASSPGTGVNQPQHF
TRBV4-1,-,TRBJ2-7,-,TGCGCCAGCAGCCGAGGCGGGGCCTCCTCCTACGAGCAGTACTTC,CASSRGGASSYEQYF
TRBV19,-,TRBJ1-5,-,TGTGCCAGTACCGCCGGCCCGGGGGGTGTTCAGCCCCAGCATTTT,CASTAGPGGVQPQHF
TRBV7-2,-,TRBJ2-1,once,TGTGCCAGTCAGGGGTTCCCCTACAATGAGCAGTTCTTC,CASQGFPYNEQFF
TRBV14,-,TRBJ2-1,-,TGTGCCAGCAGCCAGGGTTGGGGATCCTACAATGAGCAGTTCTTC,CASSQGWGSYNEQFF
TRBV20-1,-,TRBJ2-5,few,TGCAGTGCTAGAGAGGGGGAGACCCAGTACTTC,CSAREGETQYF
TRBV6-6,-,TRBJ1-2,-,TGTGCCAGCAGTTACTCGAGAGCACCAGTTGGCTACACCTTC,CASSYSRAPVGYTF
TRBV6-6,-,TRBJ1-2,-,TGTGCCAGCAGTTGGTCAGAAGAACGGAAAGGAGGCTACACCTTC,CASSWSEERKGGYTF
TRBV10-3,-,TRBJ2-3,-,TGTGCCATCAGTGAGGGGACAAAGCGGGGTAGCACAGATACGCAGTATTTT,CAISEGTKRGSTDTQYF